One and the same sample provided the 14 T cell receptor beta chains below, sequenced in a study of shared clonotypes between healthy human individuals (dated by TCRdb to 2020 to 2021). Library creation used the immunoSEQ multiplex PCR assay. TCRdb retrieved this table from immuneACCESS and kept in-frame rearrangements only. Not all clones are present; in checked studies, unresolved V genes account for under half, and no reason is known for the remainder. The sample table lists approximately 1.5 million clones, under 99% of them with a count of one. About 0.45% of the sample is held by the ten biggest clonotypes. The sample taken for sequencing was naive CD4+ T cells sorted from blood. The intended sense of this specimen's cell subset or site label: CD45RA+ positively selected. The origin of the receptors is a man aged 30-40 years in good health.

The chain has TRBV6-5 and TRBJ2-7; D possibly corresponds to TRBD2 (6 bases). CDR3 size: 13 residues. Trimming took off 2 bases at V and 5 bases at J, with 10 bases between the two ends. CDR1 MNHEY and CDR2 SVGAGI come from the germline V gene. CDR3 residues: CASSYRRLDEQYF. Here the CDR3 DNA reads TGTGCCAGCAGTTACCGTCGACTAGACGAGCAGTACTTC.

The chain couples TRBV9 to TRBJ2-5; 14 bases fit TRBD2. Germline CDR1 reads SGDLS; CDR2 reads YYNGEE. The CDR3 runs to 18 residues. V trimming: 3 bases; J trimming: 4 bases; junction bases outside the gene matches: 11. CDR3: CASSAGLAGASIGETQYF. As DNA, the CDR3 is TGTGCCAGCAGCGCGGGACTAGCGGGAGCATCCATCGGAGAGACCCAGTACTTC.

The CDR3 DNA reads as TGTGCCAGCAGCCCGTTTGGGGGCGGCTACACCTTC. Its protein product is CASSPFGGGYTF. This rearrangement joins TRBV7-8 to TRBJ1-2, with D possibly matching TRBD1 (6 bases). Trimming removed 5 bases from V and 8 bases from J, with 12 bases in between. Germline CDR1 SGHVS, CDR2 FQNEAQ. The length of the CDR3 is 12 residues.

The chain uses TRBV18 and TRBJ2-2; TRBD2 aligns across 10 bases. The junction had 0 bases not matched to a gene; V was cut back by 1 base and J by 7 bases. The CDR3 spans 14 residues. CDR1 KGHSH and CDR2 LQKENI come from the germline V gene. The CDR3 loop reads CASSPLAGGGELFF. The CDR3 DNA follows: TGTGCCAGCTCACCACTAGCGGGAGGCGGGGAGCTGTTTTTT.

The chain combines TRBV30 with TRBJ2-7; D is unclear. The CDR3 consists of 12 residues. V lost 2 bases and J 3 bases, leaving 8 bases between the germline ends. CDR1 and CDR2 from the germline V gene are GTSNPN and SVGIG (reference sequence). The CDR3 is CAWSTQFYEQYF. The CDR3 coding sequence is TGTGCCTGGAGTACACAATTCTACGAGCAGTACTTC.

The V call is TRBV4-2, the J call TRBJ2-7; D possibly corresponds to TRBD2 (5 bases). The CDR3 covers 15 residues. Germline CDR1 LGHNA, CDR2 YNFKEQ. V was clipped by 2 bases and J by 1 base, with 12 bases between them. The CDR3 is CASSQPWPGSYEQYF. The CDR3 bases are TGTGCCAGCAGCCAACCCTGGCCGGGATCCTACGAGCAGTACTTC.

This chain joins TRBV19 and TRBJ1-5; D perhaps matches TRBD1 (6 bases). This CDR3 is built from 17 residues. The V gene's germline CDR1 is LNHDA and CDR2 SQIVND (reference sequence). Trimming shortened V by 2 bases and J by 6 bases, and 20 bases separated the two germline ends. In DNA form, the CDR3 reads TGTGCCAGTAGTATATGGCCCCCCAGGGGAGAAGGTCAGCCCCAGCATTTT. Protein: CASSIWPPRGEGQPQHF.

The chain recombines TRBV29-1 with TRBJ2-1; 7 bases are a match to TRBD2. J gave up 10 bases and V 8 bases, and 11 bases lay outside the gene matches. The CDR3 has 12 residues. From germline, CDR1 is SQVTM and CDR2 ANQGSEA. The CDR3 sequence is CSPRIAAGEQFF. The CDR3 coding sequence is TGCAGCCCCCGCATTGCAGCGGGAGAGCAGTTCTTC.

The rearrangement joins TRBV5-1 to TRBJ2-4; perhaps TRBD1 as D (6 bases). In germline, CDR1 is SGHRS, CDR2 YFSETQ. The CDR3 length is 14 residues. The germline V and J ends were trimmed by 1 base and 8 bases, with 13 bases remaining between them. The CDR3, as DNA: TGCGCCAGCAGCTTGCGGGACACCTCGGACATTCAGTACTTC. It specifies CASSLRDTSDIQYF. The variable domain in full, completed from reference TRBV5-1 and TRBJ2-4, reads KAGVTQTPRYLIKTRGQQVTLSCSPISGHRSVSWYQQTPGQGLQFLFEYFSETQRNKGNFPGRFSGRQFSNSRSEMNVSTLELGDSALYLCASSLRDTSDIQYFGAGTRLSVL.

Here the CDR3 DNA reads TGCGCCAGCAAACCGTTCTCAGGGACCCCCTCTGGGGCCAACGTCCTGACTTTC. It codes for CASKPFSGTPSGANVLTF. This rearrangement joins TRBV5-1 to TRBJ2-6; D possibly matches TRBD1 or TRBD2 (5 bases each). Germline CDR1 SGHRS, CDR2 YFSETQ. Deletions cut 6 bases from V and 0 bases from J, with 19 bases between. This CDR3 has 18 amino acids.

The V call is TRBV2, the J call TRBJ2-7, with 11 positions matching TRBD2. The CDR3 loop spans 16 amino acids. Trimming took 6 bases from V and 5 from J; bases not matched to a gene: 12. The germline V gene has CDR1 SNHLY and CDR2 FYNNEI. CDR3 protein: CASRIPRLAGKDEQYF. The CDR3 DNA is TGTGCCAGCAGAATCCCACGACTAGCGGGAAAGGACGAGCAGTACTTC.

This chain joins TRBV15 and TRBJ1-2, with a possible D match to TRBD1 (5 bases). V was pared by 6 bases and J by 0 bases, with 11 bases between. This CDR3 is built from 14 residues. Germline V gene data show CDR1 as LNHNV and CDR2 as YYDKDF (reference sequence). In nucleotides, the CDR3 is TGTGCCACCAGAGTCGGGGGATCTAACTATGGCTACACCTTC. It encodes CATRVGGSNYGYTF.

The rearrangement links TRBV5-1 to TRBJ1-1; a weak D match, TRBD1 (6 bases). Germline V CDR1 and CDR2: SGHRS, YFSETQ. V lost 2 bases and J lost 1, with 9 bases in between. The CDR3 is made up of 14 amino acids. The CDR3 DNA follows: TGCGCCAGCAGCTTAAAACAGGGGAACACTGAAGCTTTCTTT. Protein: CASSLKQGNTEAFF. Filled out from reference TRBV5-1 and TRBJ1-1, the complete variable domain reads KAGVTQTPRYLIKTRGQQVTLSCSPISGHRSVSWYQQTPGQGLQFLFEYFSETQRNKGNFPGRFSGRQFSNSRSEMNVSTLELGDSALYLCASSLKQGNTEAFFGQGTRLTVV.

The V call is TRBV9, the J call TRBJ2-3; 10 nucleotides agree with TRBD2. This CDR3 contains 18 residues. The ends lost 1 base at V and 4 bases at J; junction bases unmatched: 12. Germline CDR1 is SGDLS and CDR2 is YYNGEE. CDR3 in amino acids: CASSVTLSSLAGADTQYF. The CDR3 bases are TGTGCCAGCAGCGTAACCCTCTCGAGTCTAGCGGGAGCAGATACGCAGTATTTT.